Detailed here is one TCR beta chain. What it binds is not known. This sample was taken from a study of spatial heterogeneity in lung cancer. General study findings and limits: Tumors with more nonsynonymous mutations had more expanded intratumoral alpha and beta TCRs.

Time point defined: sample taken at primary tumor resection. MiXCR, run by TCRdb on the 5' RACE reads, gives a single entry per CDR3 protein. The table shows about 100,000 distinct CDR3 sequences, with roughly 4.5% occurring only once. The germline V gene has CDR1 SQVTM and CDR2 ANQGSEA. The CDR3 has 14 amino acids. The V end was cut by 6 bases, the J end by 2 bases, with 16 bases between. This chain connects TRBV29-1 to TRBJ2-5; D not certain. This TCR was sampled from a male donor with early-stage non-small cell lung cancer. Specimen: lung tumor tissue, collected at surgery. The CDR3 loop reads CSVRFAVKQETQYF. The CDR3 nucleotides read TGCAGCGTCCGGTTCGCAGTAAAACAAGAGACCCAGTACTTC.